The text below deals with one T cell receptor beta chain. At one end, the junction sequence differs from germline, possibly due to a read error. The CDR3 runs to 13 residues. The germline gives CDR1 SSHAT, CDR2 FNYEAQ (reference sequence). This entry is derived from a study of cytomegalovirus exposure and HLA in healthy donors. Primers: 60 Vbeta forward and 13 Jbeta reverse. Sequencing was performed with immunoSEQ multiplex PCR; in TCRdb, only in-frame clones are kept and a portion is missing. The sample lists about 160,000 clones, approximately 84% seen once, with around 1.3% in the top ten. V gene TRBV7-7 combines with J gene TRBJ2-2, with 7 bases aligning to TRBD2. Sequencing was done on a sample of PBMCs. The TCR sequence derives from a man aged 50-59 years in good health and CMV-seropositive. CDR3 protein: CASSFERGGELFF. CDR3 DNA: TGTGCTAGCAGTTTTGAGCGGGGCGGGGAGCTGTTTTTT.